This passage covers 24 T cell receptor beta chains from one sample sequenced in a study of neurological immune-mediated disorders. Each CDR3 protein gets one entry after TCRdb re-called the 5' RACE reads with MiXCR. The sample records under 60,000 distinct CDR3 sequences, less than 6% being singletons. The sequencing sample was made of CD4+ T cells from blood. These receptor sequences come from a woman younger than 30 with multiple sclerosis.

This clonotype appeared many times. The chain is built from TRBV7-8 and TRBJ2-2; D is undetermined. The CDR3 runs to 12 residues. The germline V and J ends were trimmed by 5 bases and 7 bases, with 8 bases remaining between them. Per germline, CDR1 SGHVS and CDR2 FQNEAQ. The CDR3 DNA follows: TGTGCCAGCAGCCTACTAAACGGGGAGCTGTTTTTT. It encodes CASSLLNGELFF.

This clonotype was counted ten times or more. The rearrangement joins TRBV20-1 to TRBJ2-7, with D possibly matching TRBD2 (8 bases). Germline values: CDR1 DFQATT, CDR2 SNEGSKA (reference sequence). Deletions cut 3 bases from V and 4 bases from J, with 22 bases between. There are 16 residues in the CDR3. Here the CDR3 reads CSASRGSGGQGYEQYF. DNA for the CDR3: TGCAGTGCTAGCAGGGGGAGCGGGGGTCAGGGGTACGAGCAGTACTTC.

This clonotype has ten or more counts. The gene calls are TRBV7-9 and TRBJ2-5; 11 bases are shared with TRBD1. Germline V gene sequence: CDR1 SEHNR, CDR2 FQNEAQ (reference sequence). J was trimmed by 7 bases and V by 0 bases; bases with no gene match: 1. The CDR3 consists of 14 residues. Written as DNA, the CDR3 is TGTGCCAGCAGCTTAGCCGGACAGGGGGCGACCCAGTACTTC. Translating it yields CASSLAGQGATQYF.

Many counts were recorded for this clonotype. The CDR3 region has the DNA TGCGCCAGCAGAGGGGACATACGAGTGGGGACTGAAGCTTTCTTT. Translating it yields CASRGDIRVGTEAFF. V and J are TRBV10-2 and TRBJ1-1; a possible D gene is TRBD1 (6 bases). Germline V gene data show CDR1 as WSHSY and CDR2 as SAAADI. The CDR3 covers 15 residues. Trimming took 6 bases from V and 5 from J, leaving 19 bases between them.

This clonotype came up many times. The chain uses TRBV28 and TRBJ1-4; no reliable D call. The CDR3 extends over 14 amino acids. Germline V CDR1 and CDR2: MDHEN, SYDVKM. V was pared by 11 bases and J by 8 bases, with 21 bases between. CDR3 amino acids: CASEGFNREEKLFF. DNA of the CDR3: TGTGCCTCCGAGGGCTTCAATAGGGAGGAAAAACTGTTTTTT. The full variable domain, its missing parts supplied by reference TRBV28 and TRBJ1-4, is DVKVTQSSRYLVKRTGEKVFLECVQDMDHENMFWYRQDPGLGLRLIYFSYDVKMKEKGDIPEGYSVSREKKERFSLILESASTNQTSMYLCASEGFNREEKLFFGSGTQLSVL.

The gene calls are TRBV14 and TRBJ2-3; 13 bases line up with TRBD2. The junction had 13 bases not matched to a gene; V was cut back by 2 bases and J by 5 bases. Germline V CDR1 and CDR2: SGHDN, FVKESK. There are 19 residues in the CDR3. CDR3 in DNA: TGTGCCAGCAGCCAACCCCCGGTCGTAGGACTAGCGGGAGTAGATACGCAGTATTTT. Protein sequence: CASSQPPVVGLAGVDTQYF.

The table lists this clonotype with a few counts. The rearrangement joins TRBV5-4 to TRBJ2-3; 8 positions agree with TRBD1. Unmatched junction bases numbered 3, after V lost 1 base and J lost 2 bases. CDR1 is SGHNT and CDR2 is YYREEE in the germline V gene (reference sequence). The CDR3 runs to 15 residues. The CDR3 DNA is TGTGCCAGCAGCTTGCACAGGGGGGACACAGATACGCAGTATTTT. It translates to CASSLHRGDTDTQYF.

This clonotype was recorded many times. The rearrangement joins TRBV7-8 to TRBJ2-6; maybe TRBD1 (6 bases). The ends were cut back, 7 bases at V and 2 bases at J, with 12 bases in the middle. This CDR3 has 15 amino acids. Per germline, CDR1 SGHVS and CDR2 FQNEAQ. CDR3 in DNA: TGTGCCAGCACCCCTAGACAGGCTGGGGCCAACGTCCTGACTTTC. It translates to CASTPRQAGANVLTF.

This clonotype has ten or more counts. The chain recombines TRBV3-1 with TRBJ1-6; 8 bases map to TRBD1. V gave up 1 base and J gave up 9 bases; unmatched junction bases: 5. Germline-derived CDR1 and CDR2 are LGHDT and YNNKEL (reference sequence). The CDR3 length is 15 residues. CDR3 DNA: TGTGCCAGCAGCCAAGGAGGACAGGGAAGTTCACCCCTCCACTTT. Translating gives CASSQGGQGSSPLHF. The variable domain in full, with the rest retrieved from reference TRBV3-1 and TRBJ1-6, is DTAVSQTPKYLVTQMGNDKSIKCEQNLGHDTMYWYKQDSKKFLKIMFSYNNKELIINETVPNRFSPKSPDKAHLNLHINSLELGDSAVYFCASSQGGQGSSPLHFGNGTRLTVT.

This clonotype was detected many times. The J gene is TRBJ1-1, the V gene TRBV28; TRBD1 might be the D (5 bases). CDR3 length: 15 amino acids. Trimming pared 8 bases from V and 7 bases from J, leaving 23 bases between. Germline CDR1 is MDHEN and CDR2 is SYDVKM. The CDR3 DNA reads TGTGCCAGCGCGGTAATCTCGGGACGCGAGATTGAAGCTTTCTTT. Residues: CASAVISGREIEAFF.

This clonotype was seen repeatedly, ten times or more. The chain links TRBV7-9 to TRBJ1-4, with a tentative D call TRBD1 (6 bases). The V end was cut by 3 bases, the J end by 15 bases, with 11 bases between. The CDR3 runs to 11 residues. Germline assignment: CDR1 SEHNR and CDR2 FQNEAQ (reference sequence). CDR3 DNA sequence: TGTGCCAGCAGCTTGGACAGTCGGTTGTTTTTT. It specifies CASSLDSRLFF.

Ten or more counts support this clonotype. The chain joins TRBV20-1 to TRBJ1-1; weak D call: TRBD1 (6 bases). The CDR3 has 14 amino acids. V lost 2 bases and J lost 4, with 14 bases in between. The germline gives CDR1 DFQATT, CDR2 SNEGSKA (reference sequence). The CDR3 reads CSARRQVQGTEAFF. The CDR3 coding sequence is TGCAGTGCTAGAAGACAGGTTCAAGGCACTGAAGCTTTCTTT.

This clonotype appeared a few times. The V and J genes are TRBV5-1 and TRBJ1-6, with D unresolved. This CDR3 has 15 amino acids. V lost 0 bases and J lost 11, with 15 bases in between. The germline V gene encodes CDR1 SGHRS and CDR2 YFSETQ. CDR3 sequence reads: CASSLDNQRVAPLHF. Written as DNA, the CDR3 is TGCGCCAGCAGCTTGGATAACCAAAGGGTCGCACCCCTCCACTTT. Full variable domain (outside the CDR3, taken from reference TRBV5-1 and TRBJ1-6): KAGVTQTPRYLIKTRGQQVTLSCSPISGHRSVSWYQQTPGQGLQFLFEYFSETQRNKGNFPGRFSGRQFSNSRSEMNVSTLELGDSALYLCASSLDNQRVAPLHFGNGTRLTVT.

In this sample, this clonotype turned up many times. V is TRBV4-2 and J is TRBJ2-2; D is ambiguous. CDR1 and CDR2 from the germline V gene are LGHNA and YNFKEQ. The CDR3 runs 16 residues. The V end was cut by 0 bases, the J end by 0 bases, with 8 bases between. The CDR3 reads CASSQEIKTNTGELFF. Here the CDR3 DNA reads TGTGCCAGCAGCCAAGAAATTAAGACGAACACCGGGGAGCTGTTTTTT.

The sample holds many counts of this clonotype. The chain combines TRBV4-3 with TRBJ2-1, with D tentatively TRBD1 or TRBD2 (5 bases each). The CDR3 is 17 residues long. V was pared by 0 bases and J by 0 bases, with 12 bases between. From germline, CDR1 is LGHNA and CDR2 YSLEER. DNA for the CDR3: TGCGCCAGCAGCCAAGATTTGAGGGGCAGCTCCTACAATGAGCAGTTCTTC. Amino acids: CASSQDLRGSSYNEQFF.

This clonotype has a count of ten or more. The rearrangement uses TRBV5-1 and TRBJ1-1; D is possibly TRBD1 (6 bases). V was cut by 0 bases and J by 4 bases, with 7 bases left in between. CDR1 is SGHRS and CDR2 is YFSETQ in the germline V gene. The CDR3 is made up of 13 amino acids. The chain's CDR3 is CASSLAGVTEAFF. The DNA for the CDR3 is TGCGCCAGCAGCTTGGCAGGGGTCACTGAAGCTTTCTTT. The full variable domain, completed using reference TRBV5-1 and TRBJ1-1, is KAGVTQTPRYLIKTRGQQVTLSCSPISGHRSVSWYQQTPGQGLQFLFEYFSETQRNKGNFPGRFSGRQFSNSRSEMNVSTLELGDSALYLCASSLAGVTEAFFGQGTRLTVV.

This clonotype was detected only a few times. The V gene is TRBV19, the J gene TRBJ1-2; D uncertain. The CDR3 length is 11 residues. CDR1 and CDR2 (germline): LNHDA, SQIVND (reference sequence). V was trimmed by 3 bases and J by 4 bases, leaving 3 bases between them. The CDR3 DNA reads TGTGCCAGTAGTATGGTCTATGGCTACACCTTC. As protein: CASSMVYGYTF.

This clonotype was seen ten or more times. The chain uses TRBV20-1 and TRBJ2-7; D might be TRBD1 (6 bases). CDR3 length: 13 amino acids. Looked up from germline, CDR1 is DFQATT and CDR2 is SNEGSKA (reference sequence). Trimming removed 6 bases from V and 3 bases from J, with 15 bases in between. The CDR3 DNA is TGCAGTGCAGGCGGTGCAGGGGACTACGAGCAGTACTTC. Translating gives CSAGGAGDYEQYF.

This clonotype showed up many times. This chain uses TRBV28 with TRBJ1-2; D unclear. The CDR3 consists of 13 residues. V was clipped by 6 bases and J by 4 bases, with 12 bases between them. CDR1 MDHEN and CDR2 SYDVKM come from the germline V gene. The CDR3 protein is CASRDGTSYGYTF. In nucleotides, the CDR3 is TGTGCCAGCAGGGATGGAACTAGCTATGGCTACACCTTC.

At least ten counts were recorded for this clonotype. The CDR3 reads CASSFRPAGAGVYNEQFF. Written as DNA, the CDR3 is TGCGCCAGCAGCTTTCGACCCGCGGGGGCGGGAGTCTACAATGAGCAGTTCTTC. The V gene is TRBV5-1, the J gene TRBJ2-1, with D possibly TRBD2 on 7 matching bases. Germline values: CDR1 SGHRS, CDR2 YFSETQ. This CDR3 has 18 amino acids. Trimming pared 2 bases from V and 3 bases from J, leaving 21 bases between.

The genes are TRBV19 and TRBJ2-1; unclear D gene. Germline values: CDR1 LNHDA, CDR2 SQIVND (reference sequence). The CDR3 covers 16 residues. The V end was cut by 2 bases, the J end by 2 bases, with 13 bases between. This CDR3 is CASSIRSGPPYNEQFF. The CDR3, as DNA: TGTGCCAGTAGTATAAGATCCGGCCCCCCCTACAATGAGCAGTTCTTC.

In this sample, this clonotype turned up many times. This rearrangement joins TRBV5-1 to TRBJ1-1, with 7 bases identical to TRBD1. The CDR3 spans 14 residues. V shed 5 bases, J shed 2 bases, and the junction held 6 bases outside the gene matches. Germline CDR1 reads SGHRS; CDR2 reads YFSETQ. Written as DNA, the CDR3 is TGCGCCAGCAGTCAGGGACAGCCAAACACTGAAGCTTTCTTT. Translated, it gives CASSQGQPNTEAFF. Variable domain in full (rest from reference TRBV5-1 and TRBJ1-1): KAGVTQTPRYLIKTRGQQVTLSCSPISGHRSVSWYQQTPGQGLQFLFEYFSETQRNKGNFPGRFSGRQFSNSRSEMNVSTLELGDSALYLCASSQGQPNTEAFFGQGTRLTVV.

This clonotype has a count of ten or more. The J gene is TRBJ1-1, the V gene TRBV27; 7 bases are shared with TRBD1. The CDR3 covers 16 residues. Germline loops: CDR1 MNHEY, CDR2 SMNVEV (reference sequence). V dropped 4 bases and J dropped 1; count of bases not matched to a gene: 9. The CDR3 DNA follows: TGTGCCAGCAGTTCATTGACAGGGATTGGGAACACTGAAGCTTTCTTT. This gives the protein CASSSLTGIGNTEAFF.

This clonotype was seen a few times. The chain employs TRBV6-2 or TRBV6-3 and TRBJ1-5; possibly TRBD1 for D (5 bases). Germline V CDR1 and CDR2: MNHEY, SVGEGT. The CDR3 sequence is 13 residues long. Deletions cut 3 bases from V and 11 bases from J, with 14 bases between. Here the CDR3 DNA reads TGTGCCAGCAGTTATGTACGCGAGGGGTCCCAGCATTTT. It encodes CASSYVREGSQHF.